This T cell receptor (beta chain) derives from a study of B cell selection in AIRE deficiency. Libraries were prepared by immunoSEQ multiplex PCR; TCRdb keeps only in-frame clonotypes and omits some of them. The table includes 23,000 or so clones, about nine tenths detected once. Looked up from germline, CDR1 is SGHTA and CDR2 is FQGNSA. This CDR3 is built from 14 residues. V lost 5 bases, J lost 0 bases, and 2 bases stayed unmatched. Sorted regulatory T cells were CD4-positive, CD25-high and CD127-low or negative. The sample comprised CD4+CD25+ Tregs sorted from PBMCs. This receptor was identified in a human donor in good health. J is TRBJ2-7 and V is TRBV7-2; 9 bases are a match to TRBD2. CDR3 amino acids: CASSRTSVSYEQYF. DNA for the CDR3: TGTGCCAGCAGCCGGACTAGCGTCTCCTACGAGCAGTACTTC.